This T cell receptor beta chain came from a study of CD8+ T cells in alopecia areata (dated by TCRdb to 2016 to 2019). Concerning the study at large: The treated patients took part in an open-label pilot trial in which moderate-to-severe alopecia areata was treated with oral tofacitinib at 5 to 10 mg twice daily. Tofacitinib was given for 6 to 18 months, followed by 6 months of follow-up off drug to assess delayed response and recurrence. Biopsies were taken from tofacitinib-treated patients at baseline and again at 4 and 24 weeks into treatment, and several of those patients also had a later scalp biopsy. In both human patients and the C3H/HeJ mouse model, the study applied high-throughput TCRbeta sequencing to look at T cell clonal expansion in alopecia areata. Disease severity in treated patients was measured with the SALT score, which quantifies the percentage of affected scalp surface area. Amplification of TCRbeta CDR3 regions was done by immunoSEQ multiplex PCR using 35 Vbeta forward primers and 13 Jbeta reverse primers. Scalp clonality was compared among normal scalp (n=4), patchy alopecia areata scalp (n=8), and alopecia totalis/universalis scalp (n=8). RNA was extracted with the PAXgene miRNA kit for fixed scalp, the miRNeasy kit for PBMCs, and the RNeasy kit for mouse skin. Human TCRbeta sequencing covered scalp tissue and sorted CD4+ and CD8+ peripheral blood T cells from patchy and totalis/universalis alopecia areata patients and healthy controls. Results the study describes overall, beyond this receptor: Tofacitinib significantly decreased scalp clonality and the number of expanded CD8+ clones among the top 100 scalp clones. Unlike mouse skin, which is dominated by gammadelta T cells, normal human skin has resident alphabeta T cells that are also sequenced, and this complicates analysis of the scalp TCR repertoire. Compared with normal scalp, lesional scalp, particularly in alopecia totalis/universalis, had higher clonality and more expanded CD8+ clones, which suggests antigenic drive. The treated cohort was small, with a single nonresponder, so links between baseline CD8+ expansion and response need larger studies. Shared TCR sequences between patients were less evident than in mice, which may be partly attributable to HLA diversity in the patient population. Many expanded lesional clones persisted in scalp and blood during tofacitinib treatment, which may partly explain relapse after stopping treatment.

Comment on this clone: Which antigen it targets is not known. Within one base of it there is no much larger clone, and no base qualities were kept.

This specimen's time point label, interpreted: 24 weeks on oral tofacitinib. Sample treatment or condition, as interpreted from the label and publication: oral pan-JAK inhibitor, 5-10 mg twice daily. Peripheral blood and lesional scalp punch biopsies were obtained from patients with alopecia areata. PBMCs were separated by density centrifugation and stained for CD3, CD4 and CD8, after which CD4+ and CD8+ T cells were sorted on a FACSAria. Sequences LNHDA (CDR1) and SQIVND (CDR2) are obtained from the germline V gene (reference sequence). V is pruned by 7 bases and J by 2 bases, leaving 8 bases of the junction without a gene match. Reading from cysteine to phenylalanine, the CDR3 counts 15 amino acids. The CDR3 DNA has 45 bases and is translated from base 1. The library was produced with the immunoSEQ multiplex PCR assay. RNA was extracted from all samples and reverse transcribed into cDNA, which served as template for TCR sequencing. SuperScript III was used to make first-strand cDNA, primed with a 2:1 mix of oligo-dT and random hexamers. A synthetic immune receptor repertoire was used to gauge amplification bias, and whatever bias remained was removed computationally. The authors' pipeline ran thus. After raw reads were preprocessed to remove errors, the CDR3 was defined following IMGT conventions as running from the conserved cysteine to phenylalanine. Clonality was computed by normalizing Shannon entropy by log2 of the number of productive unique TCRs and subtracting the result from 1. CD4 or CD8 identity of scalp clones was inferred by cross-referencing scalp TCRbeta sequences with sorted blood CD4 and CD8 repertoires. TCRdb provides this immuneACCESS table in a form limited to in-frame rearrangements. Some clones are lacking; in checked studies, under half of them reflect an unresolved V gene, and why the rest are absent is not known. V and J calls and clone size follow that table, whereas D and trimming were derived from the DNA. This sample lists 150,000 to 200,000 clones; 60% were detected once. The leading ten clones occupy under 1.2% of the sample.

This receptor was taken from a human donor with alopecia areata. The chain couples TRBV19 to TRBJ1-2; TRBD1 fits 9 bases in the junction. This specimen consisted of CD4+ T cells sorted from blood, obtained at week 24, from a patient treated with tofacitinib. The DNA reads TGTGCCAGTACCACCTCTGGACAGGGGAACTATGGCTACACCTTC. Translated, this is CASTTSGQGNYGYTF.